Listed below are T cell receptor beta chains from one sample, sequenced in a study of beta chain features in type 1 diabetes. Repertoires were generated with immunoSEQ multiplex PCR, while TCRdb's copy carries only in-frame clones and drops some. The sample has under 800,000 clones, roughly a sixth seen once. Sequencing input: naive CD4+ T cells from blood. The receptors shown here come from a man between 18 and 29 years old in good health. The conserved cysteine and the conserved F or W are not part of the CDR3 here. The order of the fields is J gene, clone size, V gene, CDR3 protein. For some rows the clone size is stated as once, few or many, or as a class when expanded; others skip it.

TRBJ2-2	few	TRBV7-3	ASSFLGLGTGELF
TRBJ2-2	.	TRBV2	ASRTGTSGSTNTGELF
TRBJ2-1	.	TRBV5-4	ANGLAGNDEQF
TRBJ1-1	.	TRBV18	ASSPTEAVTEAF
TRBJ1-4	.	TRBV7-2	ASSLAGQNREKLF
TRBJ2-7	.	TRBV28	ASSFGTSGRRVSEQY
TRBJ1-2	few	TRBV7-2	ASSLVSGASYGYT
TRBJ1-1	few	TRBV7-9	ASTIGRGSNTEAF
TRBJ1-1	.	TRBV11-1	ASSFAGAAREAF
TRBJ2-5	.	TRBV7-9	ASSQEGRSGLAQY
TRBJ2-3	few	TRBV4-3	ASSQGPGKGADTQY
TRBJ1-1	.	TRBV4-3	ASRNQGITEAF
TRBJ2-3	few	TRBV20-1	SAGGTDTQY
TRBJ1-1	few	TRBV5-6	ASSLRREAF
TRBJ1-5	.	TRBV7-9	ASSRQTGDYSNQPQH
TRBJ2-5	.	TRBV6-5	ASSSQPGPQETQY
TRBJ2-1	.	TRBV7-2	ASSSSVLNEQF
TRBJ2-3	.	TRBV11-2	ASSLRGRGGGTQY
TRBJ1-5	few	TRBV18	ASSQDRLVSAQH
TRBJ2-5	.	TRBV29-1	SVTRVVESSQY
TRBJ1-2	few	TRBV4-1	ASSQDQAARRGYT
TRBJ2-3	.	TRBV7-6	ASSTSADTQY
TRBJ1-2	.	TRBV15	ATSRRVGPYGYT
TRBJ2-6	.	TRBV18	ASSLQVSSSGANVLT
TRBJ1-3	.	TRBV6-5	ASSLSVSGNTIY
TRBJ2-5	.	TRBV29-1	SVERDRGRRETQY
TRBJ1-1	.	TRBV25-1	ASSAMTVNTEAF
TRBJ2-3	.	TRBV7-3	ASSLTATSGRADTDTQY
TRBJ1-3	few	TRBV2	ASSEGATSSGNTIY
TRBJ1-1	few	TRBV18	ASSPFGLAEAF
TRBJ1-2	few	TRBV10-3	AISPHQLDNYGYT
TRBJ1-5	few	TRBV7-2	ASSLGTAFDQPQH
TRBJ1-3	.	TRBV30	AWSQGPGNTIY
TRBJ2-3	few	TRBV7-3	ASSLHQGFTDTQY
TRBJ1-5	few	TRBV5-1	ASSLWGSENQPQH
TRBJ1-2	few	TRBV9	ASSAPDRGLYGYT
TRBJ1-2	.	TRBV6-1	ASSEAPPGGYT
TRBJ1-4	.	TRBV2	ASSEWGRQTRDGKLF
TRBJ1-1	.	TRBV19	ASSIYRVGNTEAF
TRBJ2-2	few	TRBV2	ASRGTNTGELF
TRBJ2-3	.	TRBV2	ASSGLTRGGTDTQY
TRBJ2-7	.	TRBV9	ASSSSGTQYEQY
TRBJ2-1	.	TRBV5-1	ASSPLARYNEQF
TRBJ2-2	.	TRBV18	ASSPTGANTGELF
TRBJ2-7	few	TRBV5-4	ASSLRRTGVTYEQY
TRBJ1-4	few	TRBV7-2	ASSSRRGGLEKLF
TRBJ1-1	.	TRBV18	ASSPSGHAF
TRBJ2-1	.	TRBV28	ATKARGRRSWAGQF
TRBJ2-3	.	TRBV18	ASSQIHVTDTQY
TRBJ1-1	.	TRBV18	ASSPLAWNTEAF
TRBJ2-3	.	TRBV9	ASSADREGVTQY
TRBJ1-3	many	TRBV4-1	ASSQVTGRGNTIY
TRBJ1-2	few	TRBV18	ASSPRGENYGYT
TRBJ2-7	few	TRBV14	ASSQDLWGRGIYEQY
TRBJ2-3	.	TRBV7-2	ASSLGLYADTQY
TRBJ1-5	.	TRBV12-5	ASGLAPDVANQPQH